This paragraph reports one TCR beta chain. Its antigen is unknown. In each case, RNA was isolated and then reverse transcribed into cDNA as the sequencing template. Method: immunoSEQ multiplex PCR; TCRdb's copy keeps in-frame clones and lacks some. The sample lists 200,000 or so clones, roughly 57% occurring once. Germline loops: CDR1 SGDLS, CDR2 YYNGEE. The CDR3 spans 16 residues. Trimming removed 4 bases from V and 8 bases from J, with 24 bases in between. This sample stems from a study of CD8+ T cells in alopecia areata. Study-level findings and limits: Unlike in mice, where it was clearer, TCR sharing across patients was less clear, possibly HLA-related. Sequencing of scalp samples also includes resident alphabeta T cells from normal skin. Across lesional scalp, and particularly alopecia totalis/universalis, clonality surpassed that of normal scalp.

CD4+ and CD8+ T cells were sorted from PBMCs stained for CD3, CD4 and CD8. J is TRBJ1-2 and V is TRBV9, with D perhaps TRBD1 (6 bases). The source of this sequence is a human donor with alopecia areata. This sample comprised CD4+ T cells sorted from blood, obtained at week 0. CDR3 protein: CASSTSPGTIVEGYTF. For the CDR3, the DNA is TGTGCCAGCAGCACCTCACCCGGGACAATAGTAGAAGGCTACACCTTC. Combining the CDR3 with reference TRBV9 and TRBJ1-2 gives the whole variable domain DSGVTQTPKHLITATGQRVTLRCSPRSGDLSVYWYQQSLDQGLQFLIQYYNGEERAKGNILERFSAQQFPDLHSELNLSSLELGDSALYFCASSTSPGTIVEGYTFGSGTRLTVV.